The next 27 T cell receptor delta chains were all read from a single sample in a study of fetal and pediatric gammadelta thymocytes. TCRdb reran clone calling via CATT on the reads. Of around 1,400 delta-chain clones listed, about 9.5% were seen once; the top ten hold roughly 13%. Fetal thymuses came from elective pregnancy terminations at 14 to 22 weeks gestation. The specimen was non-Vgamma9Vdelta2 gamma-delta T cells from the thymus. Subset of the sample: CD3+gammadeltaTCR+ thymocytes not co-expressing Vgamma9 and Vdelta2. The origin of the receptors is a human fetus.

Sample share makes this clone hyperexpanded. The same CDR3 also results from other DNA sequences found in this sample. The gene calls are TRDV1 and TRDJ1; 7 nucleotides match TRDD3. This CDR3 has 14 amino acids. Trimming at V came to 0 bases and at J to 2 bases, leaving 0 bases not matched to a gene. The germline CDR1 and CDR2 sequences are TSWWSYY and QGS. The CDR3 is CALGELGDTDKLIF. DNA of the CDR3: TGTGCTCTTGGGGAACTGGGGGATACCGATAAACTCATCTTT.

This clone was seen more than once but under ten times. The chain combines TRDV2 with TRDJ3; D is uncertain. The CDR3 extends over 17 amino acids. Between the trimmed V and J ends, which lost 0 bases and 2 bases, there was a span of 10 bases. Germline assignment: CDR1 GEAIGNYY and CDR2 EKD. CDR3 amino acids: CACDTAGATWDTRQMFF. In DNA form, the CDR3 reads TGTGCCTGTGACACCGCCGGGGCCACCTGGGACACCCGACAGATGTTTTTC.

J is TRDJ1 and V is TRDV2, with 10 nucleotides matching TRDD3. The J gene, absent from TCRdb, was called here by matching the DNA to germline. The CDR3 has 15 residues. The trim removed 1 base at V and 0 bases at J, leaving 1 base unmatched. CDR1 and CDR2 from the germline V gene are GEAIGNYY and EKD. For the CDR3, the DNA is TGTGCCTGTGACACTGGGGGATACTACACCGATAAACTCATCTTT. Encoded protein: CACDTGGYYTDKLIF.

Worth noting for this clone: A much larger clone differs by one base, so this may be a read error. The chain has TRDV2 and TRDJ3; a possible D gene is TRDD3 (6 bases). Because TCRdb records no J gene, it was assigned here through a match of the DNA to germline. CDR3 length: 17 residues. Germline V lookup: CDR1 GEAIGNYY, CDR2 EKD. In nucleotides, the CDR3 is TGTGCCTGTGACAGGGGGGGAAGCTCCTGGGACACCCAACAGATGTTTTTC. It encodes CACDRGGSSWDTQQMFF.

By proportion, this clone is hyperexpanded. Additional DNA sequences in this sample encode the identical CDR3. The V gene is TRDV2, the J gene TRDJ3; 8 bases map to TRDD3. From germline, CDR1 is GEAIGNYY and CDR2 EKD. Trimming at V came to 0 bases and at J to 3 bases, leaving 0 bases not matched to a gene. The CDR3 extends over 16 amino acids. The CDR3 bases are TGTGCCTGTGACACCGGGGGATACTGGGACACCCGACAGATGTTTTTC. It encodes CACDTGGYWDTRQMFF.

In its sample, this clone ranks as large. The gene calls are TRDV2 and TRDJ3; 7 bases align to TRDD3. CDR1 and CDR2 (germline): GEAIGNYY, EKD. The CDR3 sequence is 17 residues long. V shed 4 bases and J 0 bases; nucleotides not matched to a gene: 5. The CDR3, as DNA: TGTGCCTGTGAGGATACGCAGTGCTCCTGGGACACCCGACAGATGTTTTTC. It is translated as CACEDTQCSWDTRQMFF.

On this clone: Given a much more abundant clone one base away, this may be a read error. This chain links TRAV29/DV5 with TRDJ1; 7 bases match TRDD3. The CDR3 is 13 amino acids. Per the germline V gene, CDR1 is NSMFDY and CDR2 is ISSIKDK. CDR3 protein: CAASAGYTDELIF. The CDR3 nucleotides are TGTGCAGCAAGCGCGGGATACACCGATGAACTCATCTTT.

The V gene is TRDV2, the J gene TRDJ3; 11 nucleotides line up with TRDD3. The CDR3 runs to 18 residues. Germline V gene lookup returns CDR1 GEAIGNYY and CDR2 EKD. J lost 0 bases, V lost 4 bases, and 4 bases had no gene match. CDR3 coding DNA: TGTGCCTGTGAGCTTACTGGGGGATACTCCTGGGACACCCGACAGATGTTTTTC. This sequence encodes CACELTGGYSWDTRQMFF.

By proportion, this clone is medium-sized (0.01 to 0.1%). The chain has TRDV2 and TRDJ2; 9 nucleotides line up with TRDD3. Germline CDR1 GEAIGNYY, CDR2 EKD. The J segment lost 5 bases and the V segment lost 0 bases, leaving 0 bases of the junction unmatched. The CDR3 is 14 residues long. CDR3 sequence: CACDTGGYTAQLFF. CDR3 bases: TGTGCCTGTGACACCGGGGGATACACAGCACAACTCTTCTTT.

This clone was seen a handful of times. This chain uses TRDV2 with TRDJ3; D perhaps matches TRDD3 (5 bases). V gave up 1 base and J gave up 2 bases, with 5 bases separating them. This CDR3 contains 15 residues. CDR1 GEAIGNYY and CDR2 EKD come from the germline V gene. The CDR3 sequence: CACDTGTWDTRQMFF. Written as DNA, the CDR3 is TGTGCCTGTGACACGGGGACCTGGGACACCCGACAGATGTTTTTC.

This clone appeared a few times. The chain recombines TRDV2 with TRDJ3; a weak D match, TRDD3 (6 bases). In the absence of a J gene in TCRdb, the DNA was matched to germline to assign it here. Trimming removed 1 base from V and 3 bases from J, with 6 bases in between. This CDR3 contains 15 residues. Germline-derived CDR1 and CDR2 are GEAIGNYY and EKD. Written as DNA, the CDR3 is TGTGCCTGTGACACTGGGGGCTGGGACACCCGACAGATGTTTTTC. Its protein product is CACDTGGWDTRQMFF.

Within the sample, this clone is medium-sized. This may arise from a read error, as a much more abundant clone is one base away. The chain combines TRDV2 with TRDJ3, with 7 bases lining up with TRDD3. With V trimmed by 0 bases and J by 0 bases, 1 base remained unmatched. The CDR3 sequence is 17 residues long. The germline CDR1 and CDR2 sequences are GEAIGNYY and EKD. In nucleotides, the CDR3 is TGTGCCTGTGACACCTGGGGATACTCCTGGGACACCCGACAGATGTTTTTC. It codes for CACDTWGYSWDTRQMFF.

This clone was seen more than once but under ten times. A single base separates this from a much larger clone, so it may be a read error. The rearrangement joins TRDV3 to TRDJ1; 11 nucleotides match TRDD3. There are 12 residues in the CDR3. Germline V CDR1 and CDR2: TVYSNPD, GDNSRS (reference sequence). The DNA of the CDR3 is TGTGCCTCTGGGGGATACACCGATAAACGCATCTTT. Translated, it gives CASGGYTDKRIF. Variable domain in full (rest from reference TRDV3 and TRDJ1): CDKVTQSSPDQTVASGSEVVLLCTYDTVYSNPDLFWYRIRPDYSFQFVFYGDNSRSEGADFTQGRFSVKHILTQKAFHLVISPVRTEDSATYYCASGGYTDKRIFGKGTRVTVEP.

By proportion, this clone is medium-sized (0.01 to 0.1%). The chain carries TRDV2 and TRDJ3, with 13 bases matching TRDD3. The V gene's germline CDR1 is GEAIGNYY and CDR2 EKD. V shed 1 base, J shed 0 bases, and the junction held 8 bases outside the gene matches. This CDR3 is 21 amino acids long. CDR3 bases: TGTGCCTGTGACACTAAGTACTGGGGGATACGGAGCTCCTGGGACACCCGACAGATGTTTTTC. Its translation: CACDTKYWGIRSSWDTRQMFF.

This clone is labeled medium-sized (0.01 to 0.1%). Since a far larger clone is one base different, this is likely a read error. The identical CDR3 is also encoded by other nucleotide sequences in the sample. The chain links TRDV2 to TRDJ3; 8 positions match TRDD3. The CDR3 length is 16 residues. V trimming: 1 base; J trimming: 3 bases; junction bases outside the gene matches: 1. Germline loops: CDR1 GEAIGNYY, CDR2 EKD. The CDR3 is CACDTGGYWDTRQMFF. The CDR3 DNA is TGTGCCTGTGACACGGGGGGATACTGGGACACCCGACAGATGTTTTTC.

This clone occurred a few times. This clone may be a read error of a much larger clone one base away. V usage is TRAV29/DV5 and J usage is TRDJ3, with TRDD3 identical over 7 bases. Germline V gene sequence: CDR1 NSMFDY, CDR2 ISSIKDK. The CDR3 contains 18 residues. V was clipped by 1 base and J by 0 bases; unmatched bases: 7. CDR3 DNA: TGTGCAGCAAGCCTACTGAGGGATACCTCCTGGGACACCCGACAGATGTTTTTC. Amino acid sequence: CAASLLRDTSWDTRQMFF.

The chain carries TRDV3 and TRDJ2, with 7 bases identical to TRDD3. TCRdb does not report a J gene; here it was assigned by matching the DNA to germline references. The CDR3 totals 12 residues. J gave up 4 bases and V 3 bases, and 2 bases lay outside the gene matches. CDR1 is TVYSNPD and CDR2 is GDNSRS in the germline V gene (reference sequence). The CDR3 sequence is CALYWGTAQLFF. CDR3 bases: TGTGCCTTGTACTGGGGGACAGCACAACTCTTCTTT.

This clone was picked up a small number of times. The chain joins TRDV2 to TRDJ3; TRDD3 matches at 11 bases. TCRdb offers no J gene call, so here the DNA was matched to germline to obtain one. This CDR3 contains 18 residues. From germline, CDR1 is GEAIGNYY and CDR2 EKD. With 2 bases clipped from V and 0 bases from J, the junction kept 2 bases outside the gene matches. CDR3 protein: CACDSTGGYSWDTRQMFF. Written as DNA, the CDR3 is TGTGCCTGTGACAGTACTGGGGGATACTCCTGGGACACCCGACAGATGTTTTTC.

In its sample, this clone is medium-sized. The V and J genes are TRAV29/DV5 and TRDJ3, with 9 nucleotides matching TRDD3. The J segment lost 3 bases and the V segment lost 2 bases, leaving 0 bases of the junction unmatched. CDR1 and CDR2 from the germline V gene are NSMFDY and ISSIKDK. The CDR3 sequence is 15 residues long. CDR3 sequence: CAASGGYWDTRQMFF. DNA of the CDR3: TGTGCAGCAAGTGGGGGATACTGGGACACCCGACAGATGTTTTTC. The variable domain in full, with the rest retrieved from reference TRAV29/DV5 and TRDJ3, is DQQVKQNSPSLSVQEGRISILNCDYTNSMFDYFLWYKKYPAEGPTFLISISSIKDKNEDGRFTVFLNKSAKHLSLHIVPSQPGDSAVYFCAASGGYWDTRQMFFGTGIKLFVEP.

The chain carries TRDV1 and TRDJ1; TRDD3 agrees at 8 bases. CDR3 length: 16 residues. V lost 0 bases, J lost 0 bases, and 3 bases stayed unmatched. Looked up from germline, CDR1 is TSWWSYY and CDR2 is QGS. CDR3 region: CALGELVGGYTDKLIF. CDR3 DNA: TGTGCTCTTGGGGAACTAGTTGGGGGATACACCGATAAACTCATCTTT.

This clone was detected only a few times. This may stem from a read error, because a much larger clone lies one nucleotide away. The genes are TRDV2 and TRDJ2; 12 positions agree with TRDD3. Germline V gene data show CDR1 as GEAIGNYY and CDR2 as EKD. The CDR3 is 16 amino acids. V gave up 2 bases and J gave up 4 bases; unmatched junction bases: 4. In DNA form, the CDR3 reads TGTGCCTGTGACAGTCCTGGGGGATACGCGACAGCACAACTCTTCTTT. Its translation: CACDSPGGYATAQLFF.

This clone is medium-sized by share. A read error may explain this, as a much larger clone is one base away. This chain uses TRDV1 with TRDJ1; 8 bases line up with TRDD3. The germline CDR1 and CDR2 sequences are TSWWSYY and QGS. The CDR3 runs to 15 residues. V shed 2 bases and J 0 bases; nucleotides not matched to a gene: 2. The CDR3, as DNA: TGTGCTCTTGGGGAAATACTGGGGGACACCGATAAACTCATCTTT. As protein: CALGEILGDTDKLIF.

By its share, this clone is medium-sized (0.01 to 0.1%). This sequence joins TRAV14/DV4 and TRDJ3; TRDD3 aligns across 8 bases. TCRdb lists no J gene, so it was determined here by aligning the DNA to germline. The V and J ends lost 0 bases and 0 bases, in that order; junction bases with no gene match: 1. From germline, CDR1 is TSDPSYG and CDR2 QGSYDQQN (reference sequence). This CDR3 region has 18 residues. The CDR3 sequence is CAMREGLGDSWDTRQMFF. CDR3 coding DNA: TGTGCAATGAGAGAGGGCCTGGGGGACTCCTGGGACACCCGACAGATGTTTTTC.

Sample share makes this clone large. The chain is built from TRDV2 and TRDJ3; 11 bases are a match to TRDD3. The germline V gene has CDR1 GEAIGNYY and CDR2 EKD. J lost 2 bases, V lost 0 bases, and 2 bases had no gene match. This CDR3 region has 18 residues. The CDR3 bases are TGTGCCTGTGACACCGTACTGGGGGATACCTGGGACACCCGACAGATGTTTTTC. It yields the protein CACDTVLGDTWDTRQMFF.

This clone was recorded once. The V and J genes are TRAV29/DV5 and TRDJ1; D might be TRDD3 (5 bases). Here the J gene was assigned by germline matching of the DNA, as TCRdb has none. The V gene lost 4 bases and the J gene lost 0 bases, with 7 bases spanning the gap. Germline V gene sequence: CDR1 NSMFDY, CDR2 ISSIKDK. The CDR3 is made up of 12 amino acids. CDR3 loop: CAALGYTDKLIF. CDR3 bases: TGTGCAGCACTGGGATACACCGATAAACTCATCTTT.

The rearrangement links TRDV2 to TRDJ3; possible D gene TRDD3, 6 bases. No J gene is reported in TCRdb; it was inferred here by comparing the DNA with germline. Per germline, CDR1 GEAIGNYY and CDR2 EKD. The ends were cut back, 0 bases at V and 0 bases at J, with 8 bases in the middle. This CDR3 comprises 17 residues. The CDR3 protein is CACDTDWDSWDTRQMFF. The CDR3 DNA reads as TGTGCCTGTGACACCGACTGGGACTCCTGGGACACCCGACAGATGTTTTTC.

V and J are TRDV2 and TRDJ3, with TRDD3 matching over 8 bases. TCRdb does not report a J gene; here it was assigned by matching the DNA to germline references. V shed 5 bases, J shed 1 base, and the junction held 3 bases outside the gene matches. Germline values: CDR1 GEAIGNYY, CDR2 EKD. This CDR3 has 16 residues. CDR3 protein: CACAAGGSWDTRQMFF. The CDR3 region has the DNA TGTGCCTGTGCCGCTGGGGGATCCTGGGACACCCGACAGATGTTTTTC.